This T cell receptor beta chain was found in a study of T cells after yellow fever vaccination. Study-wide background: The authors prepared low-cell-number fractions using SMART-Seq v4 Ultra Low Input.

The CDR3 covers 10 residues. Deletions cut 6 bases from V and 6 bases from J, with 6 bases between. Germline V gives CDR1 DFQATT, CDR2 SNEGSKA (reference sequence). TCRdb analysed the 5' RACE reads with MiXCR anew, one entry per CDR3 protein. The table lists around 250,000 distinct CDR3 sequences, around 5.3% of them singletons, with approximately 3.5% in the top ten. The receptor's source is a man between 18 and 35 years old who received the YFV17D yellow fever vaccine. The specimen comprised CD4+ T cells sorted from PBMCs, sampled on the day of the yellow fever booster vaccination. The chain links TRBV20-1 to TRBJ1-5, with no clear D. This chain's CDR3 is CSAGGQPQHF. In DNA form, the CDR3 reads TGCAGTGCCGGAGGTCAGCCCCAGCATTTT.